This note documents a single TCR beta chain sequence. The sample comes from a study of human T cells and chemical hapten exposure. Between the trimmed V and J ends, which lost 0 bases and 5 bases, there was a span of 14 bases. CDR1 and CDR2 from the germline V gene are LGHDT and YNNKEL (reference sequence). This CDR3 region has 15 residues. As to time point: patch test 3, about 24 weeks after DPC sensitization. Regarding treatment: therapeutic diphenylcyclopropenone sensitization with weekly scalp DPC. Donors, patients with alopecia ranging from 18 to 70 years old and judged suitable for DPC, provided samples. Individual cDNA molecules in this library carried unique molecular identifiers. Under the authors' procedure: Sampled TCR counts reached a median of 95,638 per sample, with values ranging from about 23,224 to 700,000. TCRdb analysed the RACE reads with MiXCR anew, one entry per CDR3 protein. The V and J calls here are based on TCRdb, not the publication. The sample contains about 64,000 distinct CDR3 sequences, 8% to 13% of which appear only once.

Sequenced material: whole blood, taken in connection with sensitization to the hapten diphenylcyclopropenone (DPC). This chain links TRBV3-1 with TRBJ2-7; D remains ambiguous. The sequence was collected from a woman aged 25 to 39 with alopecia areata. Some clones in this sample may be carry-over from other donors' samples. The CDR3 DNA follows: TGTGCCAGCAGCCAAGATGGTGCGGCCCGGAACGAGCAGTACTTC. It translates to CASSQDGAARNEQYF.